This entry concerns a single TCR beta chain. Antigen: not known. Trimming took 3 bases from V and 4 from J; bases not matched to a gene: 3. CDR1 and CDR2 from the germline V gene are MRHNA and SNTAGT. The CDR3 is 14 amino acids. 13 Jbeta primers and 60 Vbeta primers were used for the PCR. Libraries were prepared by immunoSEQ multiplex PCR; TCRdb keeps only in-frame clonotypes and omits some of them. This sample lists about 74,000 clones; its ten largest clones have around 7%. The sample belongs to a study of cytomegalovirus exposure and HLA in healthy donors. Study-level points and caveats: According to a later analysis, donors in an Asian-associated ancestry cluster reportedly had fewer N-insertions than the approximately 620-donor mean. An analysis done earlier found most TCR beta V segments productive about 87% or about 30% of the time.

The sample was PBMCs. The source of this sequence is a female donor in good health and CMV-seropositive. The V call is TRBV6-4, the J call TRBJ2-1, with 7 bases fitting TRBD2. CDR3 in amino acids: CASSEGGGYNEQFF. The DNA for the CDR3 is TGTGCCAGCAGTGAGGGCGGGGGTTACAATGAGCAGTTCTTC.